Below, 14 T cell receptor beta chains from the same sample are listed, as sequenced in a study of cytomegalovirus exposure and HLA in healthy donors. Using immunoSEQ multiplex PCR, the repertoire was profiled, and TCRdb retains in-frame clones only, with some absent. The sample gives more than 250,000 clones, around 87% of which show up once; approximately 1.1% is in the top ten. The sequenced sample consisted of PBMCs. The receptors come from a woman aged 30 to 39 in good health and CMV-seropositive.

This rearrangement joins TRBV28 to TRBJ2-4; TRBD1 agrees at 11 bases. CDR1 is MDHEN and CDR2 is SYDVKM in the germline V gene. Unmatched junction bases numbered 9, after V lost 5 bases and J lost 3 bases. The CDR3 totals 17 residues. The CDR3 nucleotides are TGTGCCAGCAGTACACACGGACAGGGGGCTGTCAAAAACATTCAGTACTTC. It specifies CASSTHGQGAVKNIQYF.

The rearrangement joins TRBV11-1 to TRBJ2-7; 11 bases line up with TRBD2. V lost 7 bases and J lost 4; bases outside the gene matches: 3. The length of the CDR3 is 13 residues. Germline V gene sequence: CDR1 SGHAT, CDR2 FQDESV (reference sequence). The CDR3: CASKRTSGYEQYF. As DNA, the CDR3 is TGTGCCAGCAAAAGGACTAGCGGGTACGAGCAGTACTTC.

The chain links TRBV7-9 to TRBJ2-7, with a possible D match to TRBD1 (6 bases). The CDR3 extends over 16 amino acids. Germline CDR1 SEHNR, CDR2 FQNEAQ (reference sequence). V lost 5 bases, J lost 2 bases, and 19 bases lay in between. The CDR3 region is CASSLTLTGLAYEQYF. The CDR3 bases are TGTGCCAGCAGCCTCACCCTCACAGGGTTAGCCTACGAGCAGTACTTC.

The sample holds a few counts of this clone. The chain joins TRBV7-9 to TRBJ1-6, with a possible D match to TRBD1 (6 bases). The CDR3 has 16 amino acids. V lost 5 bases and J lost 9, with 20 bases in between. Germline CDR1 SEHNR, CDR2 FQNEAQ (reference sequence). DNA for the CDR3: TGTGCCAGCAGCCAGGCGCGGACAGCTGCGGGTTCACCCCTCCACTTT. Translating it yields CASSQARTAAGSPLHF.

The chain employs TRBV7-9 and TRBJ2-7, with 10 positions matching TRBD1. There are 16 residues in the CDR3. V shed 4 bases and J 2 bases; nucleotides not matched to a gene: 8. The germline gives CDR1 SEHNR, CDR2 FQNEAQ (reference sequence). The CDR3 reads CASSSTRDRGTYEQYF. The CDR3 nucleotides are TGTGCCAGCAGCTCTACCCGGGACAGGGGAACCTACGAGCAGTACTTC.

The genes are TRBV7-2 and TRBJ2-7, with TRBD1 as a possible D gene (6 bases). Germline V gene lookup returns CDR1 SGHTA and CDR2 FQGNSA. The CDR3 runs to 12 residues. V was shortened by 4 bases and J by 4 bases, with 8 bases between the two germline ends. The CDR3 DNA follows: TGTGCCAGCAGCTCAACAGGGTACGAGCAGTACTTC. Its protein product is CASSSTGYEQYF.

The rearrangement uses TRBV11-3 and TRBJ2-7; TRBD1 agrees at 9 bases. This CDR3 comprises 15 residues. V dropped 4 bases and J dropped 6; count of bases not matched to a gene: 10. From germline, CDR1 is SGHNT and CDR2 YENEEA. CDR3 sequence (DNA): TGTGCCAGCAGCTCAGTCCCGGGACAGGGCAGCGAGCAGTACTTC. Translating it yields CASSSVPGQGSEQYF.

This chain links TRBV2 with TRBJ2-6; D might be TRBD1 or TRBD2, each matching 5 bases. The germline CDR1 and CDR2 sequences are SNHLY and FYNNEI. The CDR3 covers 17 residues. The V end was cut by 6 bases, the J end by 0 bases, with 15 bases between. The CDR3 nucleotides read TGTGCCAGCAGAGACCGGGACCAGCGCTCTGGGGCCAACGTCCTGACTTTC. It encodes CASRDRDQRSGANVLTF.

As to this clone: This sample includes further DNA sequences coding for the same CDR3. V gene TRBV27 combines with J gene TRBJ2-3; D assignment may be TRBD1 or TRBD2 (5 bases each). This CDR3 has 15 residues. V was clipped by 2 bases and J by 0 bases, with 9 bases between them. In germline, CDR1 is MNHEY, CDR2 SMNVEV (reference sequence). CDR3 sequence: CASSLPGLSTDTQYF. In DNA, the CDR3 is TGTGCCAGCAGTTTACCGGGGCTTAGCACAGATACGCAGTATTTT.

The chain employs TRBV18 and TRBJ2-1; D is perhaps TRBD2 (6 bases). Germline V gives CDR1 KGHSH, CDR2 LQKENI. CDR3 length: 13 residues. V was pared by 7 bases and J by 4 bases, with 11 bases between. The CDR3 nucleotides read TGTGCCAGCTTTCGGAGGGAATACAATGAGCAGTTCTTC. Its translation: CASFRREYNEQFF. The entire variable domain, with the rest obtained from reference TRBV18 and TRBJ2-1, is as follows: NAGVMQNPRHLVRRRGQEARLRCSPMKGHSHVYWYRQLPEEGLKFMVYLQKENIIDESGMPKERFSAEFPKEGPSILRIQQVVRGDSAAYFCASFRREYNEQFFGPGTRLTVL.

The rearrangement joins TRBV27 to TRBJ2-3, with D possibly TRBD2 on 5 matching bases. The CDR3 has 18 residues. Germline CDR1 and CDR2: MNHEY and SMNVEV (reference sequence). V was pared by 3 bases and J by 0 bases, with 19 bases between. The CDR3 bases are TGTGCCAGCAGTTTCCGGCGGAGTACCGGCGGGAGCACAGATACGCAGTATTTT. Its protein is CASSFRRSTGGSTDTQYF.

This chain joins TRBV6-5 and TRBJ2-7; 8 bases match TRBD2. The CDR3 sequence is 15 residues long. Germline CDR1 and CDR2: MNHEY and SVGAGI. V was clipped by 0 bases and J by 2 bases; unmatched bases: 3. CDR3 DNA sequence: TGTGCCAGCAGTTACTCTAGCGGGGCTACCTACGAGCAGTACTTC. This translates into CASSYSSGATYEQYF.

The chain is built from TRBV29-1 and TRBJ1-3, with D possibly matching TRBD1 (6 bases). V was shortened by 6 bases and J by 7 bases, with 10 bases between the two germline ends. Germline-derived CDR1 and CDR2 are SQVTM and ANQGSEA. This CDR3 contains 11 residues. The CDR3 sequence: CSVGQGNTIYF. The CDR3 region has the DNA TGCAGCGTGGGCCAGGGGAACACCATATATTTT. The full variable domain, with the rest looked up from reference TRBV29-1 and TRBJ1-3, is SAVISQKPSRDICQRGTSLTIQCQVDSQVTMMFWYRQQPGQSLTLIATANQGSEATYESGFVIDKFPISRPNLTFSTLTVSNMSPEDSSIYLCSVGQGNTIYFGEGSWLTVV.

The V call is TRBV5-3, the J call TRBJ2-7, with 7 bases lining up with TRBD1. TRBV5-3 is placed among ORFs of uncertain function. V trimming: 0 bases; J trimming: 2 bases; junction bases outside the gene matches: 2. There are 14 residues in the CDR3. CDR3 bases: TGTGCCAGAAGCTTGGGACAGGGTCCCTACGAGCAGTACTTC. Its protein product is CARSLGQGPYEQYF.